This is a list of T cell receptor beta chains from one sample in a study of blood T cell repertoires in COVID-19. Profiled with immunoSEQ multiplex PCR; TCRdb holds only in-frame clones, not every one. The data show over 250,000 clones, nearly 90% seen once. Sequenced input: PBMCs or T cells enriched from blood (not recorded which). The source is a woman aged 30 to 39 who had recovered from COVID-19. Both conserved end residues are part of each CDR3. The order of the fields is V gene, clone size, CDR3 protein. Size values are once, few and many counts, or a class for expanded clones, and some rows have none.

V gene: TRBV18; clone size: NA; CDR3 protein: CASSPRLTGEGYGYTF
V gene: TRBV6-5; clone size: NA; CDR3 protein: CASRAGTGSNQPQHF
V gene: TRBV9; clone size: NA; CDR3 protein: CASSEGAWDTINYGYTF
V gene: TRBV5-5; clone size: NA; CDR3 protein: CASTSPGGANYGYTF
V gene: TRBV29-1; clone size: NA; CDR3 protein: CSSTGGSYNEQFF
V gene: TRBV18; clone size: NA; CDR3 protein: CASSPSTSGPQETQYF
V gene: TRBV5-1; clone size: few; CDR3 protein: CASSRGTSSHEQFF
V gene: TRBV7-9; clone size: NA; CDR3 protein: CASSSRGSEWGYTF
V gene: TRBV11-2; clone size: NA; CDR3 protein: CASSLRGGSTDTQYF
V gene: TRBV6-5; clone size: NA; CDR3 protein: CASSLTVDQPQHF
V gene: TRBV7-2; clone size: NA; CDR3 protein: CASSLARPYDAGDTQYF
V gene: TRBV28; clone size: NA; CDR3 protein: CASSLIGRGQGTNEKLFF
V gene: TRBV3-1/TRBV3-2; clone size: NA; CDR3 protein: CASRLSGNTGELFF
V gene: TRBV6-2/TRBV6-3; clone size: NA; CDR3 protein: CASSSPEAGLGQPQHF
V gene: TRBV11-3; clone size: NA; CDR3 protein: CASSPNDRGAETQYF
V gene: TRBV13; clone size: NA; CDR3 protein: CASSEYRGRSPLHF
V gene: TRBV4-1; clone size: NA; CDR3 protein: CASSLAGGTGWETQYF
V gene: TRBV7-3; clone size: few; CDR3 protein: CASSPGGAAEAFF
V gene: TRBV4-2; clone size: NA; CDR3 protein: CASSQDFRGRPNSYEQYF
V gene: TRBV29-1; clone size: NA; CDR3 protein: CSVGPRVLGEQYF